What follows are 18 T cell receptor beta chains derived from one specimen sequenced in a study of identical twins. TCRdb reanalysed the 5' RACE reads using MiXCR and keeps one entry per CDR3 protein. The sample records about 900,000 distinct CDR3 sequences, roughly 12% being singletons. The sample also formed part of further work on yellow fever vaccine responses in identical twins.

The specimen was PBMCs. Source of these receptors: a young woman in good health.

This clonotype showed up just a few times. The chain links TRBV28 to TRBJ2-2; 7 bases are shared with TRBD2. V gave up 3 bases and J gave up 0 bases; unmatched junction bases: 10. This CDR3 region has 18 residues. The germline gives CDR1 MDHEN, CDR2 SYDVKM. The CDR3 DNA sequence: TGTGCCAGCAGTTTTATATCCCCGGGACTAACGAACACCGGGGAGCTGTTTTTT. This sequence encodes CASSFISPGLTNTGELFF.

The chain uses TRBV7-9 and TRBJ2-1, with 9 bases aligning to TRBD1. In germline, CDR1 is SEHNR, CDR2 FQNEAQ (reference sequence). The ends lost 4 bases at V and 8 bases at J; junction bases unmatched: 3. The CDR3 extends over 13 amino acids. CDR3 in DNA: TGTGCCAGCAGCTCACAGGGGGCCCATGAGCAGTTCTTC. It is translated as CASSSQGAHEQFF. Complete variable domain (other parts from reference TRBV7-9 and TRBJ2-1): DTGVSQNPRHKITKRGQNVTFRCDPISEHNRLYWYRQTLGQGPEFLTYFQNEAQLEKSRLLSDRFSAERPKGSFSTLEIQRTEQGDSAMYLCASSSQGAHEQFFGPGTRLTVL.

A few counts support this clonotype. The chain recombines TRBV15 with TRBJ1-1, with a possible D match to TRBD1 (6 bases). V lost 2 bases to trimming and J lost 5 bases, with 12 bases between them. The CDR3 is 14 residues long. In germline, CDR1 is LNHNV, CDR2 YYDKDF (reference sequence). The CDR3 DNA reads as TGTGCCACCAGCAGATGGGGAGGGGGGACTGAAGCTTTCTTT. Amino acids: CATSRWGGGTEAFF.

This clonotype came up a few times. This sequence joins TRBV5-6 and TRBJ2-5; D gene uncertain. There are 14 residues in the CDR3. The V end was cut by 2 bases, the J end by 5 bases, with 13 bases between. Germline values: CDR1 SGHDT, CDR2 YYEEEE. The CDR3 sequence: CASSLDSLLETQYF. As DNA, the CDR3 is TGTGCCAGCAGCTTAGATTCGCTCCTGGAGACCCAGTACTTC.

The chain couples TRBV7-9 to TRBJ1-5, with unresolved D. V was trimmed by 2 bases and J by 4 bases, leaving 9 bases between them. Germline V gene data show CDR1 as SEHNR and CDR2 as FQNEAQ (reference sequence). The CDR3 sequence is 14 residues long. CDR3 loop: CASSLIGENQPQHF. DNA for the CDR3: TGTGCCAGCAGCTTAATCGGGGAGAATCAGCCCCAGCATTTT.

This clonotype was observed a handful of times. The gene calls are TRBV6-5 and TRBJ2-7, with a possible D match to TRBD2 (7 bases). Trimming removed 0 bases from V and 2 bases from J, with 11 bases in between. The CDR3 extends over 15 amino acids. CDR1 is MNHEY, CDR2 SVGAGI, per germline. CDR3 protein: CASSYSPGGTYEQYF. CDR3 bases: TGTGCCAGCAGTTACTCCCCGGGGGGCACCTACGAGCAGTACTTC.

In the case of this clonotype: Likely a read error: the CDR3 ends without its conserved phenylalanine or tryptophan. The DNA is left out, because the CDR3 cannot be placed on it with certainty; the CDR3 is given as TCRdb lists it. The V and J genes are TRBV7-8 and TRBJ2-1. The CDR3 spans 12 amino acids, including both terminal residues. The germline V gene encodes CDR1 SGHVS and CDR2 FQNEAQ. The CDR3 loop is CASSLFDNQAFL.

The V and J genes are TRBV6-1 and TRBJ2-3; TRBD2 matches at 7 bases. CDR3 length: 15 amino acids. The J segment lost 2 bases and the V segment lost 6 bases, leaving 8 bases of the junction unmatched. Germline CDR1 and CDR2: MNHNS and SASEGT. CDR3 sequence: CASSTGTTNTDTQYF. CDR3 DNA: TGTGCCAGCAGCACCGGGACTACTAACACAGATACGCAGTATTTT.

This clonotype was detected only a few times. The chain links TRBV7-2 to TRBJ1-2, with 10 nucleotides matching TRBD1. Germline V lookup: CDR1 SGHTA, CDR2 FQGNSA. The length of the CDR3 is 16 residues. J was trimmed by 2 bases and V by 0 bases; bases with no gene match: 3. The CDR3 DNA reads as TGTGCCAGCAGCTTAGCGGGACAGGGGCGGAACTATGGCTACACCTTC. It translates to CASSLAGQGRNYGYTF.

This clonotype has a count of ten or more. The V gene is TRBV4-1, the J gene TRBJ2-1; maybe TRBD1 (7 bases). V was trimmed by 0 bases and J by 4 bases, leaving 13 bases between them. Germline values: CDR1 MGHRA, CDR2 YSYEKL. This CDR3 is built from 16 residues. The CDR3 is CASSQDRGTEYNEQFF. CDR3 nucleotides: TGCGCCAGCAGCCAAGATCGGGGGACAGAATACAATGAGCAGTTCTTC.

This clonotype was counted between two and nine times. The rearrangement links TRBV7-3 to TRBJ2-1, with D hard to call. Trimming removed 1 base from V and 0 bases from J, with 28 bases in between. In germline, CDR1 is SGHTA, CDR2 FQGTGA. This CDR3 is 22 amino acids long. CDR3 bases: TGTGCCAGCAGCTTAATGGTTCGTTCCCCCGGTGCGGCGGCGAGCTCCTACAATGAGCAGTTCTTC. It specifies CASSLMVRSPGAAASSYNEQFF.

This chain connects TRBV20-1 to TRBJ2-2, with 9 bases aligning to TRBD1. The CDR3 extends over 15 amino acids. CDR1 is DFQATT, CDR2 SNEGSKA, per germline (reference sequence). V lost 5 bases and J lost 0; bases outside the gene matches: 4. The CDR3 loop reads CSAVQGAANTGELFF. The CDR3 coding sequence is TGCAGTGCTGTACAGGGGGCGGCGAACACCGGGGAGCTGTTTTTT.

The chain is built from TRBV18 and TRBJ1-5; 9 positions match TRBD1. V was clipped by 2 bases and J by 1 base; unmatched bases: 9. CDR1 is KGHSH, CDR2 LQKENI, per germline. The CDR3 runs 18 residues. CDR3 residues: CASSPTHLGQGSNQPQHF. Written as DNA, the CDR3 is TGTGCCAGCTCACCAACCCACTTAGGACAGGGGAGCAATCAGCCCCAGCATTTT.

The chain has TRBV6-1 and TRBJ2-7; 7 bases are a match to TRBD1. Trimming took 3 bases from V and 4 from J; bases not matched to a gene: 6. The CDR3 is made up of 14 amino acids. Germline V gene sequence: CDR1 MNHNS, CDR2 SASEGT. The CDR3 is CASSEMDRPYEQYV. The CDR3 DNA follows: TGTGCCAGCAGTGAGATGGACAGGCCTTACGAGCAGTACGTC.

The CDR3, as DNA: TGCAGTGCTAGCGGTCGAGGGGAGCTGTTTTTT. It translates to CSASGRGELFF. The chain joins TRBV20-1 to TRBJ2-2; no clear D gene. V lost 3 bases and J lost 8, with 7 bases in between. Germline V lookup: CDR1 DFQATT, CDR2 SNEGSKA (reference sequence). The CDR3 has 11 residues.

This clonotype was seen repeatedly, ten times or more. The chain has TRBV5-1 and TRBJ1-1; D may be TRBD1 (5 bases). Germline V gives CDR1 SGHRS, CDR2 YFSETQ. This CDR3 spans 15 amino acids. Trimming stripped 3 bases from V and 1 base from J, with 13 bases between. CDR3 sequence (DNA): TGCGCCAGCAGCTCCCGGGGGGGACCGAACACTGAAGCTTTCTTT. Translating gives CASSSRGGPNTEAFF.

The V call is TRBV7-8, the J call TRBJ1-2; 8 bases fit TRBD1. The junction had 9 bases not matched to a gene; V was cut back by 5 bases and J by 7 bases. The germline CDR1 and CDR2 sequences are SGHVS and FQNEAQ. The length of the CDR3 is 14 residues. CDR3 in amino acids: CASSKGQGPRGYTF. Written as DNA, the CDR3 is TGTGCCAGCAGCAAAGGACAGGGTCCCCGTGGCTACACCTTC.

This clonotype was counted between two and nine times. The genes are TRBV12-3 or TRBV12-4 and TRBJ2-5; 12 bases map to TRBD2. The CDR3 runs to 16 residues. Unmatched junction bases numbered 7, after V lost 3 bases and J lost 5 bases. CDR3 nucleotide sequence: TGTGCCAGCAGTTTCTCGCTAGCGGGGGGGCTGGAGACCCAGTACTTC. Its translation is CASSFSLAGGLETQYF.